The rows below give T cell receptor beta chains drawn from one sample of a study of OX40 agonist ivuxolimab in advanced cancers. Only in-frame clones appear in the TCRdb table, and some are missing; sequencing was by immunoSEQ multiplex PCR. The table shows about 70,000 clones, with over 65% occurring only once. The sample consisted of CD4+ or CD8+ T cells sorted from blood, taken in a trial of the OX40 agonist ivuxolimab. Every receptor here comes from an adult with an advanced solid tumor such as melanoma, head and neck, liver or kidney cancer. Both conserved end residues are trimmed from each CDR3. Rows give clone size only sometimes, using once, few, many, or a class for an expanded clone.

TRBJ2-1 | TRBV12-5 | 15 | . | ASGFPGGPDPNNEQF
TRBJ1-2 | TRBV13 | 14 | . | ASSLGRGGSNYGYT
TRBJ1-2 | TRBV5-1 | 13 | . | ASSLGTGGGYGYT
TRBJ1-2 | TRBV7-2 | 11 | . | ASSLSPGRGYT
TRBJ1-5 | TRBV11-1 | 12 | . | ASSLLGSGQPQH
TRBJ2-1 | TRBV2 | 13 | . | ASSAIASLQKEQF
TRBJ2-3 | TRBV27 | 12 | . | ASSRRGGSDTQY
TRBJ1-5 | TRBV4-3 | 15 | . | ASSQWTGGNSNQPQH
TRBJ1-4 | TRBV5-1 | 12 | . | ASSLDGRNEKLF
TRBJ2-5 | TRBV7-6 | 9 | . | ASSADLEQY
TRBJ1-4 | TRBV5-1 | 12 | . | ASSLGAPNEKLF
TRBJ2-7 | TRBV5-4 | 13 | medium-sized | ASSLGGTGGYEQY
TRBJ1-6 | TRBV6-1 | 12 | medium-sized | ASSDPQHNSPLH
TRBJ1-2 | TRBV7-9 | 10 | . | ASSLGGAGYT
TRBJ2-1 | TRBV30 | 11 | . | AWSVRDSDEQF
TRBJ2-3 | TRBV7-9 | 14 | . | ASSPVLGEHTDTQY
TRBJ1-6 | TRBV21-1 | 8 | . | ASRVSPLH
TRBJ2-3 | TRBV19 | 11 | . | ASRQGIADTQY
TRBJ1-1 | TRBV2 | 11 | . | ASSAQGNTEAF
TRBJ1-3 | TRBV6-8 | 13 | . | ASSLRRGAGNTIY
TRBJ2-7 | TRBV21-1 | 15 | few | ASSKVWAGQSSYEQY
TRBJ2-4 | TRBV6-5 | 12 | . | ASSAPGQGNIQY
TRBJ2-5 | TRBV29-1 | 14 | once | SVEDPPLGLKETQY
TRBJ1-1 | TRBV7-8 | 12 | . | ASSLEGSSTEAF
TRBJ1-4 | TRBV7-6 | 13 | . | ASSQHGTTNEKLF